A selection of T cell receptor beta chains follows, all from one sample in a study of blood T cell repertoires in COVID-19. Here immunoSEQ multiplex PCR was the method, and the copy in TCRdb shows in-frame clones only, minus some. The sample lists under 150,000 clones, nearly 85% occurring once. The sample consisted of PBMCs or T cells enriched from blood (not recorded which). The receptors were sampled from a man aged 50-60 years in a cohort exposed to, infected with or recovered from COVID-19 (not recorded which). Each CDR3 is given with its conserved first and last residue. Each record gives: V gene, J gene, D gene, clone size, CDR3 DNA, CDR3 protein. The D gene is left open where the match is weak. The listing skips clone size in some rows; elsewhere it reads once, few, many or a size class.

TRBV18	TRBJ1-5	.	.	TGTGCCAGCTCACCAGAAAGGGAGGGTTCGCCCCAGCATTTT	CASSPEREGSPQHF
TRBV3-1/TRBV3-2	TRBJ1-2	.	.	TGTGCCAGCAGCCAAGTCGGGGGGAATGGCTACACCTTC	CASSQVGGNGYTF
TRBV28	TRBJ2-7	TRBD2	.	TGTGCCAGCAGGCGAACGGGAGGGCCGGGCGAGCAGTACTTC	CASRRTGGPGEQYF
TRBV9	TRBJ2-3	TRBD2	.	TGTGCCAGCAGCGTAGGGACTAGCGGGGGGGGCACAGATACGCAGTATTTT	CASSVGTSGGGTDTQYF
TRBV7-8	TRBJ1-1	.	few	TGTGCCAGCGTTGGCGGGATGGGCGAGAACACTGAAGCTTTCTTT	CASVGGMGENTEAFF
TRBV19	TRBJ2-3	TRBD2	.	TGTGCCAGTAGTATAGTTCCTAGCGGGGGAACAGATACGCAGTATTTT	CASSIVPSGGTDTQYF
TRBV18	TRBJ2-2	.	.	TGTGCCAGCTCACCACCCCGGGGGTCGTTCGCGAACACCGGGGAGCTGTTTTTT	CASSPPRGSFANTGELFF
TRBV7-7	TRBJ2-7	.	few	TGTGCCAGCAGCCCCGGGATTGCCTACGAGCAGTACTTC	CASSPGIAYEQYF
TRBV7-6	TRBJ2-5	.	.	TGTGCCAGCAGCTTAGCACAGGCCCTCCGGCTAGAGACCCAGTACTTC	CASSLAQALRLETQYF
TRBV30	TRBJ1-2	TRBD1	.	TGTGCTCCGGACAGGGTTGACTATGGCTACACCTTC	CAPDRVDYGYTF
TRBV6-2/TRBV6-3	TRBJ2-7	TRBD2	few	TGTGCCAGCAGCTCCTCCCGACTAGCGGGGTCCTACGAGCAGTACTTC	CASSSSRLAGSYEQYF
TRBV6-2/TRBV6-3	TRBJ2-3	.	.	TGTGCCAGCAGTTGGGACACCGGGCGAACGAGCGGTAGCACAGATACGCAGTATTTT	CASSWDTGRTSGSTDTQYF
TRBV13	TRBJ2-5	TRBD1	.	TGTGCCAGCAGCTTCGGACAGGGGGGAGAGACCCAGTACTTC	CASSFGQGGETQYF
TRBV5-6	TRBJ1-2	.	.	TGTGCCAGCAGCTCTTCGACGGGACAACTCGTCTATGGCTACACCTTC	CASSSSTGQLVYGYTF
TRBV7-9	TRBJ1-2	TRBD1	once	TGTGCCAGCAGCTACGGGACAGCTGCTAACTATGGCTACACCTTC	CASSYGTAANYGYTF
TRBV11-2	TRBJ2-5	TRBD2	.	TGTGCCAGCAGCTTAAACATAGCGGGGGGTCAAGAGACCCAGTACTTC	CASSLNIAGGQETQYF
TRBV5-5	TRBJ2-2	.	.	TGTGCCAGCAGCACAAGACAGGTCCACGGCACCGGGGAGCTGTTTTTT	CASSTRQVHGTGELFF
TRBV18	TRBJ1-1	TRBD1	.	TGTGCCAGCTCACGACGGCAAGGCAGGGGGTTTACTGAAGCTTTCTTT	CASSRRQGRGFTEAFF
TRBV19	TRBJ2-7	TRBD1	.	TGTGCCAGTAGTCCCCGGACAGGGGCCTACGAGCAGTACTTC	CASSPRTGAYEQYF
TRBV7-3	TRBJ2-1	TRBD2	.	TGTGCCAGCAGCGGGGACCCAGCGGGAGGGTACAATGAGCAGTTCTTC	CASSGDPAGGYNEQFF
TRBV6-5	TRBJ1-2	.	few	TGTGCCAGCAGAGTAAGGGAGGGCTATGGCTACACCTTC	CASRVREGYGYTF
TRBV5-8	TRBJ2-2	TRBD1	once	TGTGCCAGCAGCACCGGGACAGGGGGCTTCGTCACCGGGGAGCTGTTTTTT	CASSTGTGGFVTGELFF
TRBV19	TRBJ2-7	TRBD1	.	TGTGCCAGCACAGGGGGATACGAGCAGTACTTC	CASTGGYEQYF
TRBV30	TRBJ1-1	.	.	TGTGCCTGGAGTGCCGGGTCCACTGAAGCTTTCTTT	CAWSAGSTEAFF
TRBV5-1	TRBJ2-2	TRBD1	.	TGCGCCAGCAGCCCACTCGGGACAGGGAACACCGGGGAGCTGTTTTTT	CASSPLGTGNTGELFF
TRBV2	TRBJ2-1	.	.	TGTGCCAGCAGGCGCCTGGACCCGGGGAATGAGCAGTTCTTC	CASRRLDPGNEQFF
TRBV6-2/TRBV6-3	TRBJ2-1	.	.	TGTGCCAGCAGTTACTTACAGGGCTGGAATGAGCAGTTCTTC	CASSYLQGWNEQFF